This T cell receptor (beta chain) came from a study of blood T cell repertoires in COVID-19. Study summary: COVID-19 samples collected from the United States, Italy and Spain covered acute and convalescent phases. From T cells, B-cell-depleted T cells, or PBMCs came the material, which was cDNA or gDNA.

As originally analysed: Amplification from reference gene primers served as the basis for estimated nucleated cell counts. Produced via immunoSEQ multiplex PCR; TCRdb's table is partial and in-frame only. D and trimming were read from the DNA, whereas the V and J calls and clone size are those reported in that table. The sample consists of about 220,000 clones, roughly 84% of them appearing once. Germline CDR1 reads MNHNY; CDR2 reads SVGAGI (reference sequence). Trimming shortened V by 0 bases and J by 7 bases, and 13 bases separated the two germline ends. This CDR3 is 15 amino acids long. The TCR sequence derives from a man aged 45-65 years who had recovered from COVID-19. V is TRBV6-6 and J is TRBJ1-5; maybe TRBD1 (6 bases). Sequencing was carried out using peripheral blood. The CDR3 protein is CASSYSLQGSQPQHF. The CDR3 bases are TGTGCCAGCAGTTACTCGCTCCAGGGGAGCCAGCCCCAGCATTTT.